A selection of T cell receptor beta chains follows, all from one sample in a study of blood T cells in healthy people across ages. In TCRdb, the 5' RACE reads were re-called with MiXCR into one record per CDR3 protein. The sample records 1.6 million or so distinct CDR3 sequences, 34% being singletons. Sequenced input: blood. The receptors derive from a woman aged 30 to 39 in good health. CDR3s include the opening cysteine and the closing phenylalanine or tryptophan.

V gene: TRBV12-5
CDR3 protein: CASGLGGGYQETQYF

V gene: TRBV5-1
CDR3 protein: CASSDAQVSETQYF

V gene: TRBV12-3/TRBV12-4
CDR3 protein: CASTSTGTGNTEAFF

V gene: TRBV29-1
CDR3 protein: CSVEGSSIGTDTQYF

V gene: TRBV2
CDR3 protein: CASSTSGGAGYEQFF

V gene: TRBV27
CDR3 protein: CASSRGQMNNQPQHF

V gene: TRBV6-1
CDR3 protein: CASSELWEQYF

V gene: TRBV10-3
CDR3 protein: CATRTSGGSSYNEQFF

V gene: TRBV7-6
CDR3 protein: CASSSRGGLDYGYTF

V gene: TRBV12-3/TRBV12-4
CDR3 protein: CASSYGTSGPHETQYF

V gene: TRBV2
CDR3 protein: CASNRGLETQYF

V gene: TRBV27
CDR3 protein: CASSMEGSTPQHF

V gene: TRBV5-1
CDR3 protein: CASSPFGGTWGETQYF

V gene: TRBV6-1
CDR3 protein: CASSPTGAYPQHF

V gene: TRBV20-1
CDR3 protein: CSARVQGGNEQFF

V gene: TRBV11-2
CDR3 protein: CASSLGTVGLETQYF

V gene: TRBV20-1
CDR3 protein: CSARPSRLSQETQYF

V gene: TRBV6-1
CDR3 protein: CASRGEQGASLSNQPQHF

V gene: TRBV27
CDR3 protein: CASSLSPQGGNSPLHF

V gene: TRBV24-1
CDR3 protein: CATSDDSGSYWEQFF

V gene: TRBV7-8
CDR3 protein: CVSSSREFQETQYF

V gene: TRBV5-6
CDR3 protein: CASSLAEGAGIGLDGYTF

V gene: TRBV28
CDR3 protein: CASRTSGRADEQFF

V gene: TRBV27
CDR3 protein: CASSRHGSQETQYF